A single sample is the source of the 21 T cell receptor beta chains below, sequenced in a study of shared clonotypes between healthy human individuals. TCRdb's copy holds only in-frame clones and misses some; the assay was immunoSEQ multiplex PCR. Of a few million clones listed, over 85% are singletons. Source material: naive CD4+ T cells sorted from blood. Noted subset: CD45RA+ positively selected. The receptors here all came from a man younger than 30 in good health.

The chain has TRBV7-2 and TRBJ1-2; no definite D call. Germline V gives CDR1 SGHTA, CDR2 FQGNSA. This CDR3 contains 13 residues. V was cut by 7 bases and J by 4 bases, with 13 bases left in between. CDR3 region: CASTLTYPYGYTF. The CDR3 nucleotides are TGTGCCAGCACCCTGACCTACCCCTATGGCTACACCTTC. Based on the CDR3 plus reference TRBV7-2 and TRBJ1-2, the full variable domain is GAGVSQSPSNKVTEKGKDVELRCDPISGHTALYWYRQSLGQGLEFLIYFQGNSAPDKSGLPSDRFSAERTGGSVSTLTIQRTQQEDSAVYLCASTLTYPYGYTFGSGTRLTVV.

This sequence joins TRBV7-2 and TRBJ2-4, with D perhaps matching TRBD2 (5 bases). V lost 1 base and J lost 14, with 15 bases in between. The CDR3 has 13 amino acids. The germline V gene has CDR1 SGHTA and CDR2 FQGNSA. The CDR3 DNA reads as TGTGCCAGCAGCTTAGGCGTCCAGGAGGAAGAGTACTTC. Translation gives CASSLGVQEEEYF.

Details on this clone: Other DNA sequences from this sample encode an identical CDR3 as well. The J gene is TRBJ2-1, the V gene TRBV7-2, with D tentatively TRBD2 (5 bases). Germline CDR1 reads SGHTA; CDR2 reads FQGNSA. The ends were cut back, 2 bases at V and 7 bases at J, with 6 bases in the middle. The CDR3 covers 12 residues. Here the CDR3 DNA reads TGTGCCAGCAGCTTATCGGGGAATGAGCAGTTCTTC. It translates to CASSLSGNEQFF.

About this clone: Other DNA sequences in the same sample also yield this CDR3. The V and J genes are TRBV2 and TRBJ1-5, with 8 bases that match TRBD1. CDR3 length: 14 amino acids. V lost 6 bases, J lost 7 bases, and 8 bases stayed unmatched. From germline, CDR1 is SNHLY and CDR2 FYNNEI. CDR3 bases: TGTGCCAGCAGCGACGACAGGGGCGGGCAGCCCCAGCATTTT. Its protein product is CASSDDRGGQPQHF.

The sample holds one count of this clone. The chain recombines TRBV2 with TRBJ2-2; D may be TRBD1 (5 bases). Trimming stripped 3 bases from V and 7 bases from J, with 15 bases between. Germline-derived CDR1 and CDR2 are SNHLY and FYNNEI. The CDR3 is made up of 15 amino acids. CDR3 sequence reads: CASSDDRQSDGELFF. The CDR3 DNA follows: TGTGCCAGCAGTGATGACCGACAGAGCGACGGGGAGCTGTTTTTT.

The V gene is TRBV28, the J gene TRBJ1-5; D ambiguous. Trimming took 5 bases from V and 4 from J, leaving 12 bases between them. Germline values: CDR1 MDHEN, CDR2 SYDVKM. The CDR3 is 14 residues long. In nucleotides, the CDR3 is TGTGCCAGCAGTCCCGTTACCGGAAATCAGCCCCAGCATTTT. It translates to CASSPVTGNQPQHF. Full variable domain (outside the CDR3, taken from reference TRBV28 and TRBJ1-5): DVKVTQSSRYLVKRTGEKVFLECVQDMDHENMFWYRQDPGLGLRLIYFSYDVKMKEKGDIPEGYSVSREKKERFSLILESASTNQTSMYLCASSPVTGNQPQHFGDGTRLSIL.

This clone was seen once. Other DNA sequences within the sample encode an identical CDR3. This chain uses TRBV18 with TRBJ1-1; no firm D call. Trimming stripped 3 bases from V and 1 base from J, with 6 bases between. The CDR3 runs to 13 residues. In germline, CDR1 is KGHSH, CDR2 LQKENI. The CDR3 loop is CASSPSENTEAFF. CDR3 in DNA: TGTGCCAGCTCACCTTCTGAGAACACTGAAGCTTTCTTT.

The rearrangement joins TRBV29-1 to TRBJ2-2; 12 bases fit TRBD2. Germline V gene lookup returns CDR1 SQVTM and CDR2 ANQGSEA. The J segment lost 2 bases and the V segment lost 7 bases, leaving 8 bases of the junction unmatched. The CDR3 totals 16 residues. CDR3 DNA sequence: TGCAGCGCCTGGACTAGCGGGATAAGCAACACCGGGGAGCTGTTTTTT. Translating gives CSAWTSGISNTGELFF.

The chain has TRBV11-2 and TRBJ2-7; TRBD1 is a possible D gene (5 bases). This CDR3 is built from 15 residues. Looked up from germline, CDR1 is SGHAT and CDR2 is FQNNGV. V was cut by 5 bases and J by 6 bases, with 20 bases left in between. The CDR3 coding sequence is TGTGCCAGCAGCCTCCGGGCCCCAAGGGGCTCCGAGCAGTACTTC. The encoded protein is CASSLRAPRGSEQYF.

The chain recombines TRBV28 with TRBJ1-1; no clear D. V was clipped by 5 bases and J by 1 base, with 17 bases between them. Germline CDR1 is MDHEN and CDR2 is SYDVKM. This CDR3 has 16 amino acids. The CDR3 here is CASSAHRWEENTEAFF. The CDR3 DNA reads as TGTGCCAGCAGTGCCCACAGATGGGAAGAGAACACTGAAGCTTTCTTT.

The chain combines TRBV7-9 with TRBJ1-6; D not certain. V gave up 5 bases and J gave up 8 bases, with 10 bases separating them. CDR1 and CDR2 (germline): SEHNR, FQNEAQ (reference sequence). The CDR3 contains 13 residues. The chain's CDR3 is CASSPHPDSPLHF. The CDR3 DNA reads TGTGCCAGCAGCCCCCATCCTGATTCACCCCTCCACTTT.

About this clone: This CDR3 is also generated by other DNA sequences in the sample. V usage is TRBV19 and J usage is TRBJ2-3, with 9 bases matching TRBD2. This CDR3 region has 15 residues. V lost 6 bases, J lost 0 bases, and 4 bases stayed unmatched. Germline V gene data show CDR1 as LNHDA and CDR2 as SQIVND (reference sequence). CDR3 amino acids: CASSQTSGSTDTQYF. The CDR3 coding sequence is TGTGCCAGTAGCCAGACTAGCGGAAGCACAGATACGCAGTATTTT.

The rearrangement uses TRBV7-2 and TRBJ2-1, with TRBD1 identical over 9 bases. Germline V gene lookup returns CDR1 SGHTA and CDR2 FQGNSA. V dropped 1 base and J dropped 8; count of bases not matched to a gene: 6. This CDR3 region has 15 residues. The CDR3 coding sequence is TGTGCCAGCAGCTTAGAGGGACAGGGTTTCTATGAGCAGTTCTTC. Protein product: CASSLEGQGFYEQFF.

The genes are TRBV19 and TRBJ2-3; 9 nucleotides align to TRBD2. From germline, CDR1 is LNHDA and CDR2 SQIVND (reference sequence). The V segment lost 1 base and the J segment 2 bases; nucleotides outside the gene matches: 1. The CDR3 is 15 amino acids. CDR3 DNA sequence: TGTGCCAGTAGTATAGCTAGCGGGGACACAGATACGCAGTATTTT. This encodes CASSIASGDTDTQYF.

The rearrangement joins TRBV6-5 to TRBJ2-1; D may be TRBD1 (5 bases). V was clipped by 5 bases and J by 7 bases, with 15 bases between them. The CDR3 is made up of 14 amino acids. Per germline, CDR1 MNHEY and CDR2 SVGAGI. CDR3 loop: CASSLDSLINEQFF. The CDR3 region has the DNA TGTGCCAGCAGTCTCGACAGTTTAATAAATGAGCAGTTCTTC.

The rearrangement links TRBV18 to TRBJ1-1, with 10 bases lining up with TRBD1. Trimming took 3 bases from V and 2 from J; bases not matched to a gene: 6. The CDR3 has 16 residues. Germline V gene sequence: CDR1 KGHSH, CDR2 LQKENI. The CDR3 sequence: CASSPQRDRGNTEAFF. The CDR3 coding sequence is TGTGCCAGCTCACCGCAGCGGGACAGGGGTAACACTGAAGCTTTCTTT. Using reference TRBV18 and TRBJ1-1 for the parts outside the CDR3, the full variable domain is NAGVMQNPRHLVRRRGQEARLRCSPMKGHSHVYWYRQLPEEGLKFMVYLQKENIIDESGMPKERFSAEFPKEGPSILRIQQVVRGDSAAYFCASSPQRDRGNTEAFFGQGTRLTVV.

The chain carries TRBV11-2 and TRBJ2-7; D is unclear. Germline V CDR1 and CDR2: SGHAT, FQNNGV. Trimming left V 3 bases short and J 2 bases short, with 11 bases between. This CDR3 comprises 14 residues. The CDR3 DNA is TGTGCCAGCAGCTTCTTTATCAGAGCCTACGAGCAGTACTTC. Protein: CASSFFIRAYEQYF. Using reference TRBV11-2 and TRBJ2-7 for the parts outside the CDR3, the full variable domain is EAGVAQSPRYKIIEKRQSVAFWCNPISGHATLYWYQQILGQGPKLLIQFQNNGVVDDSQLPKDRFSAERLKGVDSTLKIQPAKLEDSAVYLCASSFFIRAYEQYFGPGTRLTVT.

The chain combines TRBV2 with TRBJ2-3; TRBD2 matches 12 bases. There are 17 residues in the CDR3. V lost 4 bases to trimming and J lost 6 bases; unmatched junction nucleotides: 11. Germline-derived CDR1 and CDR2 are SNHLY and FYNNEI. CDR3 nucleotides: TGTGCCAGCAGTGGGTTACTAGCGGGGGGCCACGGGGATACGCAGTATTTT. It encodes CASSGLLAGGHGDTQYF.

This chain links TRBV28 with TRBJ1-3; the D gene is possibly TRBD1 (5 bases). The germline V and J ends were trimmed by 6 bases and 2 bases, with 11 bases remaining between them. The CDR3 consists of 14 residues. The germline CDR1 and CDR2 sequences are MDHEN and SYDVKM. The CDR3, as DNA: TGTGCCAGCAGCACAGGTCAACCTGGAAACACCATATATTTT. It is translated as CASSTGQPGNTIYF.

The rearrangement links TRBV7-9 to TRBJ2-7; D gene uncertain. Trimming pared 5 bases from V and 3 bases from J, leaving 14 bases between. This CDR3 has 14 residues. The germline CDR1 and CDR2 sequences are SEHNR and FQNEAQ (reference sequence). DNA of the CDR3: TGTGCCAGCAGCGCGACCCCCCTTGGCTACGAGCAGTACTTC. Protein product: CASSATPLGYEQYF. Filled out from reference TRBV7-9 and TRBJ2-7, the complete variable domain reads DTGVSQNPRHKITKRGQNVTFRCDPISEHNRLYWYRQTLGQGPEFLTYFQNEAQLEKSRLLSDRFSAERPKGSFSTLEIQRTEQGDSAMYLCASSATPLGYEQYFGPGTRLTVT.

Here the CDR3 reads CASSLEGPSANYGYTF. CDR3 in DNA: TGTGCCAGCAGCTTGGAGGGACCCTCGGCTAACTATGGCTACACCTTC. This chain joins TRBV13 and TRBJ1-2; D possibly corresponds to TRBD1 (5 bases). The CDR3 is 16 amino acids. V was clipped by 3 bases and J by 0 bases, with 14 bases between them. The germline gives CDR1 PRHDT, CDR2 FYEKMQ (reference sequence).